This T cell receptor beta chain emerged from a study of blood T cell repertoires in COVID-19. Study context: The origin of the acute and convalescent COVID-19 samples was the United States, Italy and Spain.

Here immunoSEQ multiplex PCR was the method, and the copy in TCRdb shows in-frame clones only, minus some. The sample includes fewer than 350,000 clones, about 85% of them seen just once. The V gene end was trimmed by 2 bases and the J gene end by 5 bases; junction bases not matched to a gene: 13. Germline V CDR1 and CDR2: LGHDT, YNNKEL (reference sequence). The CDR3 loop spans 18 amino acids. The origin of this receptor is a woman aged 25 to 39 who had been exposed to COVID-19. The sample consisted of PBMCs or T cells enriched from blood (not recorded which). The V gene is TRBV3-1 (or the pseudogene TRBV3-2), the J gene TRBJ2-5; 11 nucleotides line up with TRBD2. The CDR3 here is CASSQRVLAGEIGETQYF. As DNA, the CDR3 is TGTGCCAGCAGCCAAAGGGTACTAGCGGGAGAAATCGGGGAGACCCAGTACTTC.